The 20 T cell receptor beta chains listed next were all sequenced from one sample in a study of T-cell reconstitution after alpha-beta-depleted transplantation in children (TCRdb year 2016). Receptor amplification or capture employed PCR. Data came from an Illumina HiSeq 2500. To normalize quantification of the TCRbeta repertoire, the TCR libraries were built with molecular barcoding that relied on unique molecular identifiers. The raw public reads went through TCRdb reprocessing: fastp at Q25, MiXCR clone calling, in-frame beta chains kept. Every distinct CDR3 protein forms one entry, paired with its most common genes and DNA. Here the sample has 490,000 or so distinct CDR3 sequences; roughly an eighth occur a single time. About 6% of the sample rests with the top ten. Sample: PBMCs from the stem cell graft donor, taken from the stem cell graft. These receptors all come from a human donor who donated a stem cell graft to a child with combined immunodeficiency.

This clonotype has a handful of counts. The J gene is TRBJ2-7, the V gene TRBV10-2, with a tentative D call TRBD1 (6 bases). The germline V gene encodes CDR1 WSHSY and CDR2 SAAADI. The ends were cut back, 6 bases at V and 5 bases at J, with 17 bases in the middle. This CDR3 is 14 amino acids long. CDR3 in DNA: TGCGCCAGCAGGCCTCAGGGGTACTTCCACGAGCAGTACTTC. Translating gives CASRPQGYFHEQYF.

This clonotype has at least ten counts. The V and J genes are TRBV12-3 or TRBV12-4 and TRBJ1-5; D is undetermined. V was pared by 3 bases and J by 0 bases, with 3 bases between. The CDR3 totals 13 residues. The CDR3 is CASSLASNQPQHF. CDR3 nucleotides: TGTGCCAGCAGTTTGGCTAGCAATCAGCCCCAGCATTTT.

This chain links TRBV19 with TRBJ2-4; D perhaps matches TRBD2 (7 bases). V lost 8 bases to trimming and J lost 8 bases, with 16 bases between them. The CDR3 loop spans 13 amino acids. CDR1 and CDR2 from the germline V gene are LNHDA and SQIVND (reference sequence). The CDR3: CASWGGGADIQYF. DNA of the CDR3: TGTGCCAGTTGGGGCGGGGGCGCGGACATTCAGTACTTC.

This clonotype was found many times. The chain recombines TRBV12-3 or TRBV12-4 with TRBJ2-3; D is unclear. V lost 6 bases and J lost 2, with 3 bases in between. The CDR3 consists of 11 residues. The CDR3 spells CASRFTDTQYF. CDR3 bases: TGTGCCAGCAGGTTCACAGATACGCAGTATTTT.

This clonotype was seen at least ten times. The chain joins TRBV29-1 to TRBJ2-5, with 7 bases aligning to TRBD2. V lost 8 bases and J lost 7; bases outside the gene matches: 13. The length of the CDR3 is 13 residues. Germline V gene sequence: CDR1 SQVTM, CDR2 ANQGSEA. CDR3 in amino acids: CSTLGEGAVTQYF. The CDR3 nucleotides are TGCAGCACCCTTGGGGAGGGTGCAGTGACCCAGTACTTC.

This clonotype was seen many times. This chain uses TRBV9 with TRBJ1-1; D perhaps matches TRBD1 (6 bases). In germline, CDR1 is SGDLS, CDR2 YYNGEE. This CDR3 has 15 amino acids. V was shortened by 4 bases and J by 1 base, with 14 bases between the two germline ends. The CDR3 DNA follows: TGTGCCAGCAGCTCACTGACAGGAGAGAACACTGAAGCTTTCTTT. Encoded protein: CASSSLTGENTEAFF.

This clonotype was seen only a few times. The chain has TRBV10-3 and TRBJ2-7, with a tentative D call TRBD2 (5 bases). V lost 3 bases to trimming and J lost 2 bases, with 14 bases between them. This CDR3 is 15 amino acids long. Germline lookup yields CDR1 ENHRY and CDR2 SYGVKD. This CDR3 reads CAISERRTSTYEQYF. Written as DNA, the CDR3 is TGTGCCATCAGTGAACGGCGGACTTCGACCTACGAGCAGTACTTC.

V usage is TRBV29-1 and J usage is TRBJ2-5, with a tentative D call TRBD1 (6 bases). The V end lost 6 bases, the J end lost 5 bases, and 22 bases lay between the germline ends. CDR1 is SQVTM and CDR2 is ANQGSEA in the germline V gene. This CDR3 spans 15 amino acids. Written as DNA, the CDR3 is TGCAGCGTCCGCGAAGTGGACAGAGCCCGGGAGACCCAGTACTTC. Residues: CSVREVDRARETQYF.

The rearrangement links TRBV5-1 to TRBJ2-7; 8 nucleotides line up with TRBD1. The length of the CDR3 is 14 residues. The V gene end was trimmed by 6 bases and the J gene end by 0 bases; junction bases not matched to a gene: 5. Germline V gives CDR1 SGHRS, CDR2 YFSETQ. The CDR3 is CASTPTGASYEQYF. The CDR3, as DNA: TGCGCCAGCACTCCGACAGGGGCCTCCTACGAGCAGTACTTC.

This clonotype occurred a few times. This rearrangement joins TRBV7-2 to TRBJ1-6, with D hard to call. The CDR3 has 16 amino acids. Trimming removed 3 bases from V and 3 bases from J, with 12 bases in between. Per germline, CDR1 SGHTA and CDR2 FQGNSA. CDR3 in amino acids: CASSFEVGLYNSPLHF. The CDR3 nucleotides read TGTGCCAGCAGCTTTGAAGTCGGACTCTATAATTCACCCCTCCACTTT.

Many counts were recorded for this clonotype. The rearrangement uses TRBV10-3 and TRBJ2-7, with 8 nucleotides matching TRBD2. V dropped 2 bases and J dropped 6; count of bases not matched to a gene: 12. Germline CDR1 is ENHRY and CDR2 is SYGVKD. There are 16 residues in the CDR3. DNA for the CDR3: TGTGCCATCAGTGAGGTCCCAGCGGGAGAAGTCTCCGAGCAGTACTTC. The encoded protein is CAISEVPAGEVSEQYF.

This chain connects TRBV4-2 to TRBJ1-2; D is possibly TRBD1 (5 bases). The V end was cut by 4 bases, the J end by 7 bases, with 13 bases between. CDR3 length equals 13 residues. CDR1 is LGHNA and CDR2 is YNFKEQ in the germline V gene. CDR3 loop: CASSRNGDSGYTF. CDR3 DNA: TGTGCCAGCAGCCGGAACGGGGACTCTGGCTACACCTTC.

There are many counts of this clonotype. Compared with germline, one end of the junction differs, possibly owing to a read error. This chain connects TRBV5-1 to TRBJ2-1; TRBD2 matches at 7 bases. Germline V gives CDR1 SGHRS, CDR2 YFSETQ. The CDR3 runs 13 residues. CDR3 DNA: TGTGCCAGCTCTTCGCGGGGGATCAATGAGCAGTTCTTC. Its translation: CASSSRGINEQFF. The full variable domain, in which reference TRBV5-1 and TRBJ2-1 provide the parts outside the CDR3, is KAGVTQTPRYLIKTRGQQVTLSCSPISGHRSVSWYQQTPGQGLQFLFEYFSETQRNKGNFPGRFSGRQFSNSRSEMNVSTLELGDSALYLCASSSRGINEQFFGPGTRLTVL.

J is TRBJ2-7 and V is TRBV12-3 or TRBV12-4, with 10 bases fitting TRBD2. V shed 5 bases, J shed 5 bases, and the junction held 6 bases outside the gene matches. The CDR3 spans 14 residues. CDR3 DNA: TGTGCCAGCAGTCCAATAGCGGGGGGCCACGAGCAGTACTTC. It encodes CASSPIAGGHEQYF.

This clonotype was recorded many times. The chain joins TRBV12-3 or TRBV12-4 to TRBJ1-1, with D perhaps TRBD1 (5 bases). The CDR3 spans 16 residues. Trimming stripped 8 bases from V and 2 bases from J, with 21 bases between. CDR3 nucleotides: TGTGCCAGCCTCCCCCCTTCGGCAGGGTCTAACACTGAAGCTTTCTTT. Amino acids: CASLPPSAGSNTEAFF.

The V gene is TRBV15, the J gene TRBJ2-5; tentative D call: TRBD2 (6 bases). The V gene's germline CDR1 is LNHNV and CDR2 YYDKDF (reference sequence). Trimming stripped 1 base from V and 5 bases from J, with 23 bases between. The CDR3 is made up of 18 amino acids. The CDR3 sequence is CATSRGTGIRRGFETQYF. CDR3 sequence (DNA): TGTGCCACCAGCAGAGGGACCGGGATTCGGCGGGGTTTCGAGACCCAGTACTTC. Drawing the rest from reference TRBV15 and TRBJ2-5, the complete variable domain is DAMVIQNPRYQVTQFGKPVTLSCSQTLNHNVMYWYQQKSSQAPKLLFHYYDKDFNNEADTPDNFQSRRPNTSFCFLDIRSPGLGDTAMYLCATSRGTGIRRGFETQYFGPGTRLLVL.

The rearrangement links TRBV30 to TRBJ1-3; D gene uncertain. Germline V CDR1 and CDR2: GTSNPN, SVGIG (reference sequence). The CDR3 runs 13 residues. The V end was cut by 4 bases, the J end by 0 bases, with 7 bases between. CDR3 DNA: TGTGCCTGGAAACCGAACTCTGGAAACACCATATATTTT. It encodes CAWKPNSGNTIYF.

V gene TRBV12-3 or TRBV12-4 combines with J gene TRBJ1-5, with D perhaps matching TRBD1 (6 bases). CDR3 length: 14 residues. Trimming removed 7 bases at V and 5 bases at J, with 15 bases between. The CDR3 DNA sequence: TGTGCCAGCACGGAACAGGGCGCGTATCAGCCCCAGCATTTT. Its translation: CASTEQGAYQPQHF.

This rearrangement joins TRBV7-8 to TRBJ2-5, with 7 nucleotides matching TRBD1. V dropped 6 bases and J dropped 5; count of bases not matched to a gene: 12. CDR3 length: 15 residues. CDR1 SGHVS and CDR2 FQNEAQ come from the germline V gene. CDR3 loop: CASRGSTGRWETQYF. DNA for the CDR3: TGTGCCAGCAGGGGGTCGACAGGGCGGTGGGAGACCCAGTACTTC.

This clonotype was seen ten or more times. The chain carries TRBV2 and TRBJ2-6, with 9 positions matching TRBD1. V shed 4 bases, J shed 2 bases, and the junction held 3 bases outside the gene matches. The CDR3 is 16 residues long. Germline CDR1 is SNHLY and CDR2 is FYNNEI. CDR3 nucleotide sequence: TGTGCCAGCAGTGCCACAGGGGGCGCTGGGGCCAACGTCCTGACTTTC. Translation: CASSATGGAGANVLTF.